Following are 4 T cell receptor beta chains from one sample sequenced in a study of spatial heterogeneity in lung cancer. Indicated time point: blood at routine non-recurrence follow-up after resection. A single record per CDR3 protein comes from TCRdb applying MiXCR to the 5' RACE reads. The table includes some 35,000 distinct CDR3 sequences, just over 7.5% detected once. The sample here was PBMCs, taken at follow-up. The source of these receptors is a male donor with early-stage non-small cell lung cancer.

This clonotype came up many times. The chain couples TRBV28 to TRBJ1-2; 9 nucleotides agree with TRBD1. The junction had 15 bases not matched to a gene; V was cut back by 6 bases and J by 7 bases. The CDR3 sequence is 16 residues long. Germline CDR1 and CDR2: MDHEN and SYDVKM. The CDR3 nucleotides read TGTGCCAGCAGAACAGGGGGCGGAGGACAAAGTGGTGGCTACACCTTC. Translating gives CASRTGGGGQSGGYTF.

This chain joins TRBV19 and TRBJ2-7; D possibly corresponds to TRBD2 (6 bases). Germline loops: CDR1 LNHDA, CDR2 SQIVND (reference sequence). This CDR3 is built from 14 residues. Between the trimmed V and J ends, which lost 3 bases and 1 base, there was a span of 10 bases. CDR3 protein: CASSISGLSYEQYF. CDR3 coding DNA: TGTGCCAGTAGTATTTCCGGACTATCCTACGAGCAGTACTTC. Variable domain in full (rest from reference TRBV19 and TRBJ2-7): DGGITQSPKYLFRKEGQNVTLSCEQNLNHDAMYWYRQDPGQGLRLIYYSQIVNDFQKGDIAEGYSVSREKKESFPLTVTSAQKNPTAFYLCASSISGLSYEQYFGPGTRLTVT.

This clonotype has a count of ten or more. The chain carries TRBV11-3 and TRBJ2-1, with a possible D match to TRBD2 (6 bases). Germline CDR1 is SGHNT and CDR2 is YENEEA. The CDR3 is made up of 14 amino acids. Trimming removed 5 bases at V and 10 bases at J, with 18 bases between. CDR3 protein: CASSAGGSDIEQFF. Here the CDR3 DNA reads TGTGCCAGCAGCGCCGGGGGATCCGATATCGAGCAGTTCTTC.

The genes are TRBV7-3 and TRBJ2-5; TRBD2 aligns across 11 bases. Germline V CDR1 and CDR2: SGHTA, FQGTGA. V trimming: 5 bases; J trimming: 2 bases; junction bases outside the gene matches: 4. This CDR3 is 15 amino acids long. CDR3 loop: CASSATSGAQETQYF. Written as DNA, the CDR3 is TGTGCCAGCAGCGCGACTAGCGGGGCACAAGAGACCCAGTACTTC.